This TCR beta chain was sequenced during a study of tumor-infiltrating lymphocytes in primary liver carcinoma. Study results and caveats: A significantly higher top-250-clone fraction was found in tumors than in blood (p = 0.039).

Between roughly 17 and 31 mg of unsorted bulk tissue served as the source from which RNA and DNA were co-extracted. Donors underwent surgery for histopathologically diagnosed primary liver carcinoma. Germline V gene data show CDR1 as MNHNS and CDR2 as SASEGT. CDR3 length equals 15 residues. Priming with a constant-region primer yielded TCR beta cDNA from approximately 500 ng total RNA. Employing slightly modified ARM-PCR, three nested multiplex PCR rounds were run, and these gave rise to the TCR beta libraries. Researchers ran the first two PCR rounds for roughly 10 cycles each with TRBV1-TRBV30 forward primers and a C-beta reverse primer. TCRdb re-called the multiplex PCR reads through MiXCR, storing one row per CDR3 protein. The sample records more than 95,000 distinct CDR3 sequences, roughly 80% being singletons. Regarding this clonotype: The antigen remains undetermined. Likely a read error: the CDR3 ends without its conserved phenylalanine or tryptophan.

The sequence came from a man aged 40-50 years with primary liver carcinoma and hepatitis B virus infection. The genes are TRBV6-1 and TRBJ2-6; D gene ambiguous. The sequencing sample was made of liver tumor tissue from sampling region 3. The subset is: tumor region T3, left-lateral pole. The CDR3 here is CVSNEFSQGANVLTS. The CDR3 bases are TGTGTCAGCAATGAATTCTCCCAAGGGGCCAACGTCCTGACTTCC.